This T cell receptor beta chain came from a study of vaccination effects on CD4 cells after COVID-19. Across the study: Two-dose BNT162b2 or mRNA-1273 vaccination was given to participants.

Prior to sequencing, the ViraFEST assay stimulated PBMC with viral peptide pools, which expanded the antigen-specific CD4+ T cells. The authors isolated CD4+ T cells after around nine days of culture. Method: immunoSEQ multiplex PCR; TCRdb's copy keeps in-frame clones and lacks some. The sample carries more than 25,000 clones, approximately 61% recorded once. As concerns this clone: Its target is not known.

Germline CDR1 is SNHLY and CDR2 is FYNNEI. V lost 5 bases and J 1 base, leaving 6 bases between the germline ends. This CDR3 contains 14 residues. The sequence derives from a human donor who received a COVID-19 vaccine. V is TRBV2 and J is TRBJ2-6, with D uncertain. The sample in question was CD4+ T cells from PBMCs cultured with HCoV-229E spike peptides, obtained before COVID-19 vaccination. CDR3 protein: CASSQESGANVLTF. Written as DNA, the CDR3 is TGTGCCAGCAGTCAGGAGTCTGGGGCCAACGTCCTGACTTTC. The full variable domain, rest sourced from reference TRBV2 and TRBJ2-6, is EPEVTQTPSHQVTQMGQEVILRCVPISNHLYFYWYRQILGQKVEFLVSFYNNEISEKSEIFDDQFSVERPDGSNFTLKIRSTKLEDSAMYFCASSQESGANVLTFGAGSRLTVL.